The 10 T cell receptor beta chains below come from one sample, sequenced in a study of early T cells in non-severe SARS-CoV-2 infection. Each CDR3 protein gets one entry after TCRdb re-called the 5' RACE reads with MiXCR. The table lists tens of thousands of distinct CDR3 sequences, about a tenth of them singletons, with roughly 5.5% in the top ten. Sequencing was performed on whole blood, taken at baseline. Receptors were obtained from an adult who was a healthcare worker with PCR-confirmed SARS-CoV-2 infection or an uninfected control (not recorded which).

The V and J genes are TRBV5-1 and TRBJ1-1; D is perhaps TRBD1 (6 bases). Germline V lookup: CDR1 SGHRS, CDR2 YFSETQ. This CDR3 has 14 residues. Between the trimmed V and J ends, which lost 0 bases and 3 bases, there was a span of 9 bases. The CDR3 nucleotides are TGCGCCAGCAGCTTGGAAAGGGGGTACACTGAAGCTTTCTTT. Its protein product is CASSLERGYTEAFF.

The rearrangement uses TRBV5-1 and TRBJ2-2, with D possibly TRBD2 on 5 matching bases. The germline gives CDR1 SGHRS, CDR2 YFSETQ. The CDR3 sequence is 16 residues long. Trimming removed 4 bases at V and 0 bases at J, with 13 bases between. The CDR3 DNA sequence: TGCGCCAGCAGCGCCCCAGAGAGGGCGAACACCGGGGAGCTGTTTTTT. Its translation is CASSAPERANTGELFF.

CDR3 in DNA: TGTGCCAGCAGTTTATCTCGCGAGCAGTACTTC. It yields the protein CASSLSREQYF. The V call is TRBV28, the J call TRBJ2-7; D is unclear. Germline-derived CDR1 and CDR2 are MDHEN and SYDVKM. V lost 1 base, J lost 6 bases, and 4 bases lay in between. CDR3 length equals 11 residues.

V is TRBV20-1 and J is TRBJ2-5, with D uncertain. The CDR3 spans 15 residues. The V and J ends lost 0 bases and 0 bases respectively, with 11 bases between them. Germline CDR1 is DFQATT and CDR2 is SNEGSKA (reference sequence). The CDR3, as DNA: TGCAGTGCTAGAGATCTGGGTTCATACCAAGAGACCCAGTACTTC. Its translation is CSARDLGSYQETQYF.

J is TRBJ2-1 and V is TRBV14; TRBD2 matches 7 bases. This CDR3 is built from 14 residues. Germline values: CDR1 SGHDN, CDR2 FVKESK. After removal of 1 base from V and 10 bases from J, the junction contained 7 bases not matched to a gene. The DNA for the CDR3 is TGTGCCAGCAGCCAAGGACTAGCCTCTGGGGAGCAGTTCTTC. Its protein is CASSQGLASGEQFF.

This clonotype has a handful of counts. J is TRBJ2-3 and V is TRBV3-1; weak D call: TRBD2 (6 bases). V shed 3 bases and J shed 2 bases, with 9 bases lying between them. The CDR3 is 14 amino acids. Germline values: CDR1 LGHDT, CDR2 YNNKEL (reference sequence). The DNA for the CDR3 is TGTGCCAGCAGCCACGCGGGGTACACAGATACGCAGTATTTT. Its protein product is CASSHAGYTDTQYF.

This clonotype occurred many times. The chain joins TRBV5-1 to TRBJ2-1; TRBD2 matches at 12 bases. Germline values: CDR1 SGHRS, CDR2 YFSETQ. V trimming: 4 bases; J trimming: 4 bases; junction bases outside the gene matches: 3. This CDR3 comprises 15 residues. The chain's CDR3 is CASSPGLAGYNEQFF. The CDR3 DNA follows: TGCGCCAGCAGCCCAGGACTAGCGGGATACAATGAGCAGTTCTTC.

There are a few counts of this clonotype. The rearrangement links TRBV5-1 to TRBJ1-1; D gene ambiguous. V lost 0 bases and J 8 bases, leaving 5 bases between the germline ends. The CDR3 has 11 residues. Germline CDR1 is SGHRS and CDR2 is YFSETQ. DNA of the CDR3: TGCGCCAGCAGCTTGGGTGCGGAAGCTTTCTTT. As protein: CASSLGAEAFF.

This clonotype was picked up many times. CDR3 nucleotides: TGCGCCAGCAGCCCGGGACAGCGCACAGATACGCAGTATTTT. Protein product: CASSPGQRTDTQYF. The chain has TRBV5-1 and TRBJ2-3, with 7 positions matching TRBD1. Trimming cost V 4 bases and J 1 base; bases outside gene matches: 3. The CDR3 extends over 14 amino acids. Germline CDR1 SGHRS, CDR2 YFSETQ.

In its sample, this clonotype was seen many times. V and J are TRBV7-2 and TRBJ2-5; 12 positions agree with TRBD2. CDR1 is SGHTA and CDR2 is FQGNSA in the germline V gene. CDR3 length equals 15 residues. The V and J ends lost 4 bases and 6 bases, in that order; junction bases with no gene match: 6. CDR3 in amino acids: CASSSPLAGGKTQYF. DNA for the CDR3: TGTGCCAGCAGCTCCCCACTAGCGGGGGGAAAGACCCAGTACTTC. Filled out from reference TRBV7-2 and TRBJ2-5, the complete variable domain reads GAGVSQSPSNKVTEKGKDVELRCDPISGHTALYWYRQSLGQGLEFLIYFQGNSAPDKSGLPSDRFSAERTGGSVSTLTIQRTQQEDSAVYLCASSSPLAGGKTQYFGPGTRLLVL.